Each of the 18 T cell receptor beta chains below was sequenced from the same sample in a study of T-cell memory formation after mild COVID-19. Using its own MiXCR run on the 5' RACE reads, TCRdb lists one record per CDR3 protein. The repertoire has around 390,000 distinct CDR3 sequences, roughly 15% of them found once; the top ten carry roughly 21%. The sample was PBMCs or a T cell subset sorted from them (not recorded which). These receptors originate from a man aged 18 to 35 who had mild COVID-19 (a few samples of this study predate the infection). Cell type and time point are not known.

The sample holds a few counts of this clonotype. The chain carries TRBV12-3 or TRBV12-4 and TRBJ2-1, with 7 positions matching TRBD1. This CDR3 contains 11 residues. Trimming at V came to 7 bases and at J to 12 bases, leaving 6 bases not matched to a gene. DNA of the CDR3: TGTGCCAGCAAGTCCAGGGGGTCGCAGTTCTTC. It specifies CASKSRGSQFF.

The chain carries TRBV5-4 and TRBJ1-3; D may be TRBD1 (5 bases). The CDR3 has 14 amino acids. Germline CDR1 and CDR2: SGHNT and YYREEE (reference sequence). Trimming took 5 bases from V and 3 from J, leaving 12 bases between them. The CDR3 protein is CASRTALDGNTIYF. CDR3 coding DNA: TGTGCCAGCAGGACAGCGTTAGATGGAAACACCATATATTTT.

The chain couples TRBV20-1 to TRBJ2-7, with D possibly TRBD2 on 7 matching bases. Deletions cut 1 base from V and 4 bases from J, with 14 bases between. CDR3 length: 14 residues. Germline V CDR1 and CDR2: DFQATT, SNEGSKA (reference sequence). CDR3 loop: CSARGGGFLYEQYF. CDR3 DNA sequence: TGCAGTGCTAGAGGGGGGGGCTTCCTTTACGAGCAGTACTTC.

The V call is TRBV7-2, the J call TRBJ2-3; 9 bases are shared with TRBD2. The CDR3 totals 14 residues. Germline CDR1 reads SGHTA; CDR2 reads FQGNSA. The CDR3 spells CDFGARGGQDTQYF. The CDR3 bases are TGTGACTTTGGTGCGCGGGGGGGCCAAGATACGCAGTATTTT.

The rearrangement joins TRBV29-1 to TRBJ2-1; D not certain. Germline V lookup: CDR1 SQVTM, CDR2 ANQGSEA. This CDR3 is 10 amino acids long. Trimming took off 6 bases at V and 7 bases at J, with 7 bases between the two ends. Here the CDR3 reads CSVSPNEQFF. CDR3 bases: TGCAGCGTCTCCCCGAATGAGCAGTTCTTC.

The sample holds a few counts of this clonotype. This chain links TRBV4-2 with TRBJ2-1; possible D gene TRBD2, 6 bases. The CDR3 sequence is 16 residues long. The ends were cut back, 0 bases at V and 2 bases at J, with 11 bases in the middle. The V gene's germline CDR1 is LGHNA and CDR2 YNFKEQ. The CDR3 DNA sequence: TGTGCCAGCAGCCAAGATCGGCGGGGTACCTACAATGAGCAGTTCTTC. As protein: CASSQDRRGTYNEQFF.

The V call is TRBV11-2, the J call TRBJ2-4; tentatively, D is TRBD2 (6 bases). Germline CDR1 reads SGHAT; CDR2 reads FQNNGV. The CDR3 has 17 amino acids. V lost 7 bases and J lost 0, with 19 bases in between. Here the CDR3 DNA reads TGTGCCAGCACCCCCGGAGCGGGCGGTTTAGCCAAAAACATTCAGTACTTC. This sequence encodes CASTPGAGGLAKNIQYF.

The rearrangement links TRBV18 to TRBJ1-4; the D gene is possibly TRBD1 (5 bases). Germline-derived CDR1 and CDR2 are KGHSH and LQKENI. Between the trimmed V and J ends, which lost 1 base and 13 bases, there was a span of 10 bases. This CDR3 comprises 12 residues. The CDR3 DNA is TGTGCCAGCTCACCACAGGGGCGAGGACTGTTTTTT. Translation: CASSPQGRGLFF.

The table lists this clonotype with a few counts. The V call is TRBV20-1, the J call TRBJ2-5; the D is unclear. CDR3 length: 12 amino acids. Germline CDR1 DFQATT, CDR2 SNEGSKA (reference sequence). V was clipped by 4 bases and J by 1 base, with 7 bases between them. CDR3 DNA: TGCAGTGCTACGCTGCCCCAAGAGACCCAGTACTTC. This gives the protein CSATLPQETQYF.

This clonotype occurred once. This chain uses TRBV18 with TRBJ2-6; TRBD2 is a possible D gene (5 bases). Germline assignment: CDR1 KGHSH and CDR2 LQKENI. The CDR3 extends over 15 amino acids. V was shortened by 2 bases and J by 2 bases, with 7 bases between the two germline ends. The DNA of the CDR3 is TGTGCCAGCTCACCAAGGAGGACTGGGGCCAACGTCCTGACTTTC. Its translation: CASSPRRTGANVLTF.

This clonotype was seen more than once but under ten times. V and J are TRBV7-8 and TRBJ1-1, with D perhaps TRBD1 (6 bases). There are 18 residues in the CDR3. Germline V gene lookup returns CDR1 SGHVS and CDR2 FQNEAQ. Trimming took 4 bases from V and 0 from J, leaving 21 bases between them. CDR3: CASSSQLPRGILNTEAFF. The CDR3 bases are TGTGCCAGCAGCTCCCAGCTTCCGAGGGGGATCCTGAACACTGAAGCTTTCTTT.

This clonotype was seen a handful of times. This chain's CDR3 is CAISEYPDQETQYF. The CDR3 nucleotides read TGTGCCATCAGTGAGTATCCTGACCAAGAGACCCAGTACTTC. The chain uses TRBV10-3 and TRBJ2-5; D is ambiguous. The CDR3 length is 14 residues. Trimming cost V 1 base and J 0 bases, with 6 bases left between them. Germline V gene sequence: CDR1 ENHRY, CDR2 SYGVKD.

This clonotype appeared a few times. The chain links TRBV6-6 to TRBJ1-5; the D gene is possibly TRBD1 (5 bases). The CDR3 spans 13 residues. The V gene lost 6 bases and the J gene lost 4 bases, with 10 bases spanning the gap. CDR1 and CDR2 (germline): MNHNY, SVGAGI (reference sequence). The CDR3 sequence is CASRWTMNQPQHF. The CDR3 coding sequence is TGTGCCAGCAGGTGGACAATGAATCAGCCCCAGCATTTT.

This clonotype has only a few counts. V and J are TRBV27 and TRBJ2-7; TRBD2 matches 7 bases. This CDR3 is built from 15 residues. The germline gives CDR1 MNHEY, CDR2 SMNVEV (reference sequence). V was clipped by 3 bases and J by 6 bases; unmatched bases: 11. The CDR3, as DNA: TGTGCCAGCAGTTTTTGGCGGGGGTACCCCGGCGAGCAGTACGTC. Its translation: CASSFWRGYPGEQYV.

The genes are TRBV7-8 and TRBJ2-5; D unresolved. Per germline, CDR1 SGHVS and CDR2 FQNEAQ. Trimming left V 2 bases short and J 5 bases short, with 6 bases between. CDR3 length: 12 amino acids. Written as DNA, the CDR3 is TGTGCCAGCAGCTTACTGTTCGAGACCCAGTACTTC. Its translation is CASSLLFETQYF.

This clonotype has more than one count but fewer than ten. CDR3 loop: CASSLIRGHGLAQPQHF. The CDR3 nucleotides are TGTGCCAGCAGTCTTATCAGGGGACACGGGTTAGCTCAGCCCCAGCATTTT. The chain has TRBV28 and TRBJ1-5; D might be TRBD1 (6 bases). The germline V gene encodes CDR1 MDHEN and CDR2 SYDVKM. V dropped 5 bases and J dropped 6 bases, with 23 bases sitting between them. The CDR3 contains 17 residues.

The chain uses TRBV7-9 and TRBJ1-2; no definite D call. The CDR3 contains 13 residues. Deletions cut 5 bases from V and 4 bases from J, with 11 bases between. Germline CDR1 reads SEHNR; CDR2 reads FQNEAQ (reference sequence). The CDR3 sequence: CASSPGSVYGYTF. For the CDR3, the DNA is TGTGCCAGCAGCCCGGGTTCCGTCTATGGCTACACCTTC.

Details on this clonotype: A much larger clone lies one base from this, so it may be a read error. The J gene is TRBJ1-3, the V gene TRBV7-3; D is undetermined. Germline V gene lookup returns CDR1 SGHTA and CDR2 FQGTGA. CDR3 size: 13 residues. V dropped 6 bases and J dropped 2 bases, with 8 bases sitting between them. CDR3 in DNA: TGTGCCAGCAGTTCTACCCCTGGAAACACCATATATTTT. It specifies CASSSTPGNTIYF.